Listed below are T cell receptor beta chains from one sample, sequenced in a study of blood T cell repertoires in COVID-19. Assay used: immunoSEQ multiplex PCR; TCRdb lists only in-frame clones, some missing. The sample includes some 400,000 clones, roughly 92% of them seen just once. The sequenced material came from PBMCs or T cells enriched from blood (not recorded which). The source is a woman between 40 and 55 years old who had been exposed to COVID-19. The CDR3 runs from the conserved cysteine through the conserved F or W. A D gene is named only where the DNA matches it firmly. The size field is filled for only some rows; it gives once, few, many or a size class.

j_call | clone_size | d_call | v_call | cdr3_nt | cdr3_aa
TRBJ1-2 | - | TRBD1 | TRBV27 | TGTGCCAGCAGTTTATCGATTCCAGGGGGCAATGGCTACACCTTC | CASSLSIPGGNGYTF
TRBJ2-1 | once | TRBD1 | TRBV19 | TGTGCCAGGACCCCAGGGGACAGACTATACAATGAGCAGTTCTTC | CARTPGDRLYNEQFF
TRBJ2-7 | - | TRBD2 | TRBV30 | TGTGCCTGGGAGACGGGGCTAGCGGGAGGAGTTGGCGAGCAGTACTTC | CAWETGLAGGVGEQYF
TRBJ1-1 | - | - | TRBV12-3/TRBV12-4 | TGTGCCAGCAGTTTAGGGTCAGGCTCTGAAGCTTTCTTT | CASSLGSGSEAFF
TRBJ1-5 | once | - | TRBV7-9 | TGTGCCAGCAGCTTAGTGGGAGGGATTAGCAATCAGCCCCAGCATTTT | CASSLVGGISNQPQHF
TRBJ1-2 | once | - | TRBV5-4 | TGTGCCAGCAGCCCTTCAGGCTATGGCTACACCTTC | CASSPSGYGYTF
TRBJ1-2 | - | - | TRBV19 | TGTGCCAGTAGTCCCTCAGGGAACTATGGCTACACCTTC | CASSPSGNYGYTF
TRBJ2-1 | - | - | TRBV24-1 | TGTGCCACCAGTGATTTAGGACTTGAGCAGTTCTTC | CATSDLGLEQFF
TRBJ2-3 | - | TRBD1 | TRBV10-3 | TGTGCCATCAGTGACCACAAGGGGGCCCTCACAGATACGCAGTATTTT | CAISDHKGALTDTQYF
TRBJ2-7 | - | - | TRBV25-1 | TGTGCCAGCAGTCCCGACAGGTTCTCCTACGAGCAGTACTTC | CASSPDRFSYEQYF
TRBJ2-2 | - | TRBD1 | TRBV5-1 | TGCGCCAGCACCACAGGGGGGAACACCGGGGAGCTGTTTTTT | CASTTGGNTGELFF
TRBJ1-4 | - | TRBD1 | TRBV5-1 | TGCGCCAGCAGCCAGGGACAGCCTAATGAAAAACTGTTTTTT | CASSQGQPNEKLFF
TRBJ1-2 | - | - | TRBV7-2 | TGTGCCAGCAGCCCGGGGATCTATGGCTACACCTTC | CASSPGIYGYTF
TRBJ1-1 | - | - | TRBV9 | TGTGCCAGCAGCCCAGGAGGGGCGGCTTTCTTT | CASSPGGAAFF
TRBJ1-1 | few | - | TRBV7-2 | TGTGCCAGCAGCTCACAACCGACAGGGAACACTGAAGCTTTCTTT | CASSSQPTGNTEAFF
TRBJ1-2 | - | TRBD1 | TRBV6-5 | TGTGCCAGCAGCCGACAGGGTGCCTATGGCTACACCTTC | CASSRQGAYGYTF
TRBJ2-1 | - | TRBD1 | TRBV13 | TGTGCCAGCAGCTACCGGGACAGGGGGGTCAATGAGCAGTTCTTC | CASSYRDRGVNEQFF
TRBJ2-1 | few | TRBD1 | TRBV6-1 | TGTGCCAGCAGTGAAGATTCGGACAGGGGGAGGGGTGAGCAGTTCTTC | CASSEDSDRGRGEQFF
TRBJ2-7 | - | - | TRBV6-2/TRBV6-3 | TGTGCCAGCAGTTACTCGGTACAGGGCTACGAGCAGTACTTC | CASSYSVQGYEQYF
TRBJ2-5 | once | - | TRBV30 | TGTGCCTGGAGTCGAGAAGAGACCCAGTACTTC | CAWSREETQYF
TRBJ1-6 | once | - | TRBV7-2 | TGTGCCAGCAGCTTCGGGGGGGGCCCGGCCCCCCTCCACTTT | CASSFGGGPAPLHF
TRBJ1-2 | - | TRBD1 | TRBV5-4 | TGTGCCAGCAGCCCGGGGACAGGGTGGAGGGATGGCTACACCTTC | CASSPGTGWRDGYTF
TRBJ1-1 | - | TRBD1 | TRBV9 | TGTGCCAGCAGCTTCACAGGGGGAGGGGACACTGAAGCTTTCTTT | CASSFTGGGDTEAFF
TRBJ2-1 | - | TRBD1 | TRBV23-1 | TGCGCCAGCATCCCGGTTGCCCGGGACAGCTCTTTTGGCTCCTACAATGAGCAGTTCTTC | CASIPVARDSSFGSYNEQFF
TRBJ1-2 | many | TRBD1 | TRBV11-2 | TGTGCCAGCAGCTTAGATAGGGGGCGCGGCTACACCTTC | CASSLDRGRGYTF
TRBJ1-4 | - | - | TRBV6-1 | TGTGCCAGCAGTGATAGTGGAAAAGGCTTGGGCGAAAAACTGTTTTTT | CASSDSGKGLGEKLFF
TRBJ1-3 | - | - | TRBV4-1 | TGCGCCAGCAGCCAAGATTCGGGGAACGGAAACACCATATATTTT | CASSQDSGNGNTIYF
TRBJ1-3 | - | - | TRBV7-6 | TGTGCCAGCAGCCCACGGACAGTCTCTGGAAACACCATATATTTT | CASSPRTVSGNTIYF
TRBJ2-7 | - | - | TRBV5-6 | TGTGCCAGCAGCTTGTTCACAGCCCACGAGCAGTACTTC | CASSLFTAHEQYF
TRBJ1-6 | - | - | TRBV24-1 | TGTGCCACCAGTGATGACACCGGGGTTAGCTCCTATAATTCACCCCTCCACTTT | CATSDDTGVSSYNSPLHF
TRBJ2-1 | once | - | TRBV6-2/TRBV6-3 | TGTGCCAGCAGTCGCTTGCTTCTAGTGAATGAGCAGTTCTTC | CASSRLLLVNEQFF
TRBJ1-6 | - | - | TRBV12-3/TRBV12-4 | TGTGCCAGCAGTCGGACAGTTAATTCACCCCTCCACTTT | CASSRTVNSPLHF
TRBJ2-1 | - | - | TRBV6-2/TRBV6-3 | TGTGCCAGCAGTTCGCCTGTAGACTACGTAGCCTACAATGAGCAGTTCTTC | CASSSPVDYVAYNEQFF
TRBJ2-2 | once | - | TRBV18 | TGTGCCAGCTCATCGTTGGACACTTCGAACACCGGGGAGCTGTTTTTT | CASSSLDTSNTGELFF
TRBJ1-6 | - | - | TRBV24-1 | TGTGCCACCAGTGATTTGAAGACAGAGAATTCACCCCTCCACTTT | CATSDLKTENSPLHF
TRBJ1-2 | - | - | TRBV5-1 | TGCGCCAGCAGCTTGGATGGCAGGAACTATGGCTACACCTTC | CASSLDGRNYGYTF
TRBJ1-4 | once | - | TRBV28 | TGTGCCAGCACTATAGCCGCAACTAATGAAAAACTGTTTTTT | CASTIAATNEKLFF
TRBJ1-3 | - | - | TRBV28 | TGTGCCAGCAGGTCGCCCTCAGCCTACAGCTCTGGAAACACCATATATTTT | CASRSPSAYSSGNTIYF
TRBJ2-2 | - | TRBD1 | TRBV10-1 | TGCGCCAGCAGTGGTAGGGACAGGGAAGGGTCTACGAACACCGGGGAGCTGTTTTTT | CASSGRDREGSTNTGELFF
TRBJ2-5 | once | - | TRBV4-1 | TGCGCCAGCAGCCAAGATCACGGAGAGAGAGAGACCCAGTACTTC | CASSQDHGERETQYF
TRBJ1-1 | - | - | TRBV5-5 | TGTGCCAGCAGCCCCTTGGACAGAGGGGGGGCGGTAGGTGAAGCTTTCTTT | CASSPLDRGGAVGEAFF
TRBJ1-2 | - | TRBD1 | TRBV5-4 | TGTGCCAGCAGAGACAAGGGATCGGGACAGCGGAATGGCTACACCTTC | CASRDKGSGQRNGYTF
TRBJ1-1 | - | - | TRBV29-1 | TGCAGCGTAGGACAGATAAACACTGAAGCTTTCTTT | CSVGQINTEAFF
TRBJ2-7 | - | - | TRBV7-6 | TGTGCCAGCAGCTTAACTCCGACAGGTAGTTTAATGTCCTACGAGCAGTACTTC | CASSLTPTGSLMSYEQYF
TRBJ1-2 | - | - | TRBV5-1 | TGCGCCAGCAGCTTGGGTCAGGGGTCGGACTATGGCTACACCTTC | CASSLGQGSDYGYTF
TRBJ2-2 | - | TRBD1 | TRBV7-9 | TGTGCCAGCAGCTCCGGGTCGACAGGGGTGAGGACCGGGGAGCTGTTTTTT | CASSSGSTGVRTGELFF
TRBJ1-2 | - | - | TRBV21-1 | TGTGCCAGCAGCAAAGTTGTCACTGACTATGGCTACACCTTC | CASSKVVTDYGYTF